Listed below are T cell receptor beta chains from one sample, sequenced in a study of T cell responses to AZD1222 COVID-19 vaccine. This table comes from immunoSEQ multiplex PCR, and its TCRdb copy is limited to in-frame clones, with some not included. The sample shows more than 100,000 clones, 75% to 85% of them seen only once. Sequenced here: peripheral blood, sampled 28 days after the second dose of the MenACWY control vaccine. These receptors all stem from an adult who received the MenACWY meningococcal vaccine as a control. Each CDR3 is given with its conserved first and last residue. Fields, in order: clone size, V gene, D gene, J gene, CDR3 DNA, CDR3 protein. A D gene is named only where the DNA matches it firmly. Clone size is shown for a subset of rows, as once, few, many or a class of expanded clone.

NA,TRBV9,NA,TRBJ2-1,TGTGCCAGCAGCGTTGGTCCGACAGACAATGAGCAGTTCTTC,CASSVGPTDNEQFF
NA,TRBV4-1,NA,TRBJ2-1,TGCGCCAGCAGCCAAGAATTTTTCGGGGGCAGCTCCTACAATGAGCAGTTCTTC,CASSQEFFGGSSYNEQFF
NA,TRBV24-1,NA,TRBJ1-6,TGTGCCACCCAGCGAAAGGATTGGGATATGAGTAAGGATTCACCCCTCCACTTT,CATQRKDWDMSKDSPLHF
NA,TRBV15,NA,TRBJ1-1,TGTGCCATTTCAGCGGGAGGTTGGACTGAAGCTTTCTTT,CAISAGGWTEAFF
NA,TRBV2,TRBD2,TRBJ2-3,TGTGCCAGCAGTGAACGCGGGAGGGCCCTTGATACGCAGTATTTT,CASSERGRALDTQYF
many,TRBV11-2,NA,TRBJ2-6,TGTGCCAGCAGCTACGGAGGATTTTTACATTCTGGGGCCAACGTCCTGACTTTC,CASSYGGFLHSGANVLTF
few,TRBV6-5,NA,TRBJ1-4,TGTGCCAGCTCAGGGAGAGCTAATGAAAAACTGTTTTTT,CASSGRANEKLFF
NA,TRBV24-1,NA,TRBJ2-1,TGTGCCACCAGTGGAATGGGGGCCATGGATTACAATGAGCAGTTCTTC,CATSGMGAMDYNEQFF
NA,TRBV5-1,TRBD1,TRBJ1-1,TGCGCCAGCAGCTTGGTGGACAGGGGTCCGTACACTGAAGCTTTCTTT,CASSLVDRGPYTEAFF
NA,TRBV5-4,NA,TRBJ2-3,TGTGCCAGCACCAGCTCGGGGGTAAGCACAGATACGCAGTATTTT,CASTSSGVSTDTQYF
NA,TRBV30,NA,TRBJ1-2,TGTGCCTGGAGTCCAGGGACTGACTATGGCTACACCTTC,CAWSPGTDYGYTF
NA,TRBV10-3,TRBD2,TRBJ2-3,TGTGCCACTGATAGCGGGGGGAACACAGATACGCAGTATTTT,CATDSGGNTDTQYF
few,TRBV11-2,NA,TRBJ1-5,TGTGCCAGCAGCTTAGATAGTCTGTACGGTCAGCCCCAGCATTTT,CASSLDSLYGQPQHF
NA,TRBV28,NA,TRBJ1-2,TGTGCCAGCAGGATAGATATAGCTTATGGCTACACCTTC,CASRIDIAYGYTF
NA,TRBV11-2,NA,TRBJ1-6,TGTGCCAGCAGACCCATAAGGGGGGCCCATAATTCACCCCTCCACTTT,CASRPIRGAHNSPLHF
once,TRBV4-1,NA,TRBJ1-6,TGCGCCAGCAGCCCCCCCTACAGGGAATATTCACCCCTCCACTTT,CASSPPYREYSPLHF
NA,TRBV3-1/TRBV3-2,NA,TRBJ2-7,TGTGCCAGCAGCCTCCTTACAGGGCCGTCCTACGAGCAGTACTTC,CASSLLTGPSYEQYF
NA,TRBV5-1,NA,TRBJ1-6,TGCGCCAGCAGCCAGACTGGCGGTGGGGCACCCCTCCACTTT,CASSQTGGGAPLHF
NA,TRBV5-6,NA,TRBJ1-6,TGTGCCAGCAGCTTGGGGGGAAGATGGGCCCTAAGACCCCTCCACTTT,CASSLGGRWALRPLHF
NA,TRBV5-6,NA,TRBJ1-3,TGTGCCAGCAGCTTACAGGCCGGTTTGGGAAACACCATATATTTT,CASSLQAGLGNTIYF
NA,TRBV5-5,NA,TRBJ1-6,TGTGCCAGCAGCTCCTATAATTCACCCCTCCACTTT,CASSSYNSPLHF
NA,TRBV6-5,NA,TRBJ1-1,TGTGCCAGCACATCACTCAGGGGAGGTTACACTGAAGCTTTCTTT,CASTSLRGGYTEAFF
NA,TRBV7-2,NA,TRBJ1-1,TGTGCCAGCAGCTTACCGGGGACCTACACTGAAGCTTTCTTT,CASSLPGTYTEAFF
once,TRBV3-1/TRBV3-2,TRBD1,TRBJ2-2,TGTGCCAGCAGCCAAGTCAAGGACAGGGGCACCGGGGAGCTGTTTTTT,CASSQVKDRGTGELFF
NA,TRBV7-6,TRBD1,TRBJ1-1,TGTGCCAGCAGCTTACAGACAGGGTGGACTGAAGCTTTCTTT,CASSLQTGWTEAFF
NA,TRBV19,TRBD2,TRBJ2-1,TGTGCCAGTAGTGCCCGGGAGGCATCCTACAATGAGCAGTTCTTC,CASSAREASYNEQFF
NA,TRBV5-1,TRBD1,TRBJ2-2,TGCGCCAGCAGCTCAGGGGCGGGGACAGGAGACACCGGGGAGCTGTTTTTT,CASSSGAGTGDTGELFF
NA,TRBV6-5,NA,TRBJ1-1,TGTGCCAGCAGTTACTCGGGTTTTACTGAAGCTTTCTTT,CASSYSGFTEAFF
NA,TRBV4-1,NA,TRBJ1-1,TGCGCCAGCAGCCAATCCGGGGGATTTAACACTGAAGCTTTCTTT,CASSQSGGFNTEAFF
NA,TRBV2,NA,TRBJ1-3,TGTGCCAGCAGTCTTCAGGTATACTCTGGAAACACCATATATTTT,CASSLQVYSGNTIYF
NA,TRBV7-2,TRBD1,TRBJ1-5,TGTGCCAGCAGCCGGGACGGACAGGTCAATCAGCCCCAGCATTTT,CASSRDGQVNQPQHF
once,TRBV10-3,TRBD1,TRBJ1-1,TGTGCCACCCTGGACAGGATTAACACTGAAGCTTTCTTT,CATLDRINTEAFF
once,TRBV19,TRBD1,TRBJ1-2,TGTGCCAGTAGTCCCAGGGGGCTGTATGGCTACACCTTC,CASSPRGLYGYTF